One sample yielded the 22 T cell receptor beta chains listed below, sequenced in a study of T cell responses to AZD1222 COVID-19 vaccine. The protocol was immunoSEQ multiplex PCR, while the TCRdb copy is restricted to in-frame clones and leaves out a portion. The sample has about 110,000 clones; roughly nine tenths are singletons. Material: peripheral blood, obtained on day 0 of AZD1222 vaccination. Every receptor here comes from an adult in good health.

The gene calls are TRBV5-5 and TRBJ1-5; D is possibly TRBD1 (5 bases). Trimming took off 2 bases at V and 7 bases at J, with 13 bases between the two ends. Germline lookup yields CDR1 SGHKS and CDR2 YYEKEE (reference sequence). The CDR3 runs to 14 residues. The CDR3 region is CASSFSGARQPQHF. CDR3 coding DNA: TGTGCCAGCAGCTTTAGTGGGGCGAGGCAGCCCCAGCATTTT.

V and J are TRBV18 and TRBJ2-7; 12 bases are shared with TRBD2. This CDR3 contains 16 residues. Trimming removed 6 bases from V and 1 base from J; junction bases left unmatched: 7. CDR1 and CDR2 from the germline V gene are KGHSH and LQKENI. The CDR3 DNA sequence: TGTGCCAGCTCTGATCCAGGACTAGCGGGATCCTACGAGCAGTACTTC. Translated: CASSDPGLAGSYEQYF.

The chain joins TRBV11-2 to TRBJ2-7, with 7 positions matching TRBD1. This CDR3 is 16 amino acids long. Per the germline V gene, CDR1 is SGHAT and CDR2 is FQNNGV. V shed 6 bases and J 3 bases; nucleotides not matched to a gene: 14. CDR3 amino acids: CASSPLRRDSDYEQYF. In DNA form, the CDR3 reads TGTGCCAGCAGTCCGTTGCGTCGGGACAGTGACTACGAGCAGTACTTC.

This clone appeared a few times. The CDR3 DNA reads TGTGCCAGCAGCCAGACAGGGATGAACACTGAAGCTTTCTTT. Amino acids: CASSQTGMNTEAFF. This chain uses TRBV3-1 (or the pseudogene TRBV3-2) with TRBJ1-1; 7 nucleotides align to TRBD1. This CDR3 is 14 amino acids long. Germline CDR1 is LGHDT and CDR2 is YNNKEL (reference sequence). V lost 3 bases and J lost 0; bases outside the gene matches: 1.

The V gene is TRBV7-9, the J gene TRBJ2-1; 13 bases fit TRBD2. The trim removed 5 bases at V and 7 bases at J, leaving 11 bases unmatched. Germline values: CDR1 SEHNR, CDR2 FQNEAQ (reference sequence). This CDR3 spans 17 amino acids. The CDR3 coding sequence is TGTGCCAGCAGCCCCACTAGCGGGAGGGGACGGTGGAATGAGCAGTTCTTC. Its protein product is CASSPTSGRGRWNEQFF.

The V gene is TRBV28, the J gene TRBJ2-3; D possibly uses TRBD1 or TRBD2 (5 bases each). The V gene lost 6 bases and the J gene lost 8 bases, with 21 bases spanning the gap. Germline CDR1 reads MDHEN; CDR2 reads SYDVKM. The CDR3 sequence is 15 residues long. CDR3 region: CASSKTGTAQRTQYF. The CDR3 DNA follows: TGTGCCAGCAGCAAAACCGGGACGGCTCAACGTACGCAGTATTTT.

To note about this clone: Other DNA sequences of this sample code for an identical CDR3. The CDR3 DNA reads as TGCAGCGTGGACAGCTATGGCTACACCTTC. It codes for CSVDSYGYTF. The chain recombines TRBV29-1 with TRBJ1-2, with a tentative D call TRBD1 (6 bases). The CDR3 runs 10 residues. CDR1 SQVTM and CDR2 ANQGSEA come from the germline V gene. Trimming removed 6 bases at V and 4 bases at J, with 6 bases between. Complete variable domain (other parts from reference TRBV29-1 and TRBJ1-2): SAVISQKPSRDICQRGTSLTIQCQVDSQVTMMFWYRQQPGQSLTLIATANQGSEATYESGFVIDKFPISRPNLTFSTLTVSNMSPEDSSIYLCSVDSYGYTFGSGTRLTVV.

This chain uses TRBV4-2 with TRBJ2-7, with a possible D match to TRBD2 (6 bases). This CDR3 region has 14 residues. The germline V gene encodes CDR1 LGHNA and CDR2 YNFKEQ. Trimming left V 1 base short and J 6 bases short, with 13 bases between. The CDR3 sequence is CASSQVGQGGEQYF. DNA for the CDR3: TGTGCCAGCAGCCAAGTGGGTCAGGGAGGCGAGCAGTACTTC.

The chain uses TRBV6-5 and TRBJ2-1; TRBD1 matches at 7 bases. The CDR3 length is 16 residues. Germline lookup yields CDR1 MNHEY and CDR2 SVGAGI. The V and J ends lost 0 bases and 4 bases, in that order; junction bases with no gene match: 6. The CDR3 region has the DNA TGTGCCAGCAGTTACTCGGGACAGATTATTTACAATGAGCAGTTCTTC. This sequence encodes CASSYSGQIIYNEQFF.

The rearrangement links TRBV7-9 to TRBJ1-4; D might be TRBD1 (5 bases). The CDR3 is 12 amino acids. Trimming took 6 bases from V and 8 from J, leaving 10 bases between them. Germline CDR1 reads SEHNR; CDR2 reads FQNEAQ (reference sequence). The CDR3 nucleotides read TGTGCCAGCAGTTGGGACGGGGAAAAACTGTTTTTT. As protein: CASSWDGEKLFF.

This rearrangement joins TRBV11-2 to TRBJ1-4, with D uncertain. Trimming shortened V by 4 bases and J by 0 bases, and 9 bases separated the two germline ends. Germline CDR1 reads SGHAT; CDR2 reads FQNNGV. CDR3 length: 15 amino acids. CDR3 loop: CASSSNTATNEKLFF. For the CDR3, the DNA is TGTGCCAGCAGCTCGAACACCGCAACTAATGAAAAACTGTTTTTT. The full variable domain, in which reference TRBV11-2 and TRBJ1-4 provide the parts outside the CDR3, is EAGVAQSPRYKIIEKRQSVAFWCNPISGHATLYWYQQILGQGPKLLIQFQNNGVVDDSQLPKDRFSAERLKGVDSTLKIQPAKLEDSAVYLCASSSNTATNEKLFFGSGTQLSVL.

The chain links TRBV19 to TRBJ2-7, with 11 bases matching TRBD1. The germline V gene encodes CDR1 LNHDA and CDR2 SQIVND (reference sequence). Germline trimming cut 5 bases from V and 5 bases from J; bases unmatched to any gene: 5. CDR3 length equals 14 residues. The CDR3 coding sequence is TGTGCCAGTAGTCCCAGGACAGGGGGCAACGAGCAGTACTTC. Encoded protein: CASSPRTGGNEQYF. The full variable domain, in which reference TRBV19 and TRBJ2-7 provide the parts outside the CDR3, is DGGITQSPKYLFRKEGQNVTLSCEQNLNHDAMYWYRQDPGQGLRLIYYSQIVNDFQKGDIAEGYSVSREKKESFPLTVTSAQKNPTAFYLCASSPRTGGNEQYFGPGTRLTVT.

The chain employs TRBV6-5 and TRBJ2-1; no definite D call. Germline-derived CDR1 and CDR2 are MNHEY and SVGAGI. The CDR3 covers 15 residues. V dropped 6 bases and J dropped 0 bases, with 12 bases sitting between them. The CDR3 sequence: CASRPEFNSYNEQFF. The CDR3, as DNA: TGTGCCAGCAGACCCGAATTCAACTCCTACAATGAGCAGTTCTTC.

The chain links TRBV2 to TRBJ2-7; D may be TRBD1 (6 bases). V was clipped by 7 bases and J by 0 bases, with 16 bases between them. In germline, CDR1 is SNHLY, CDR2 FYNNEI. The CDR3 contains 15 residues. CDR3 nucleotides: TGTGCCAGCACCCCAGACAGGCGGATCTCCTACGAGCAGTACTTC. It encodes CASTPDRRISYEQYF.

This chain links TRBV7-5 with TRBJ1-5. TRBV7-5 constitutes a pseudogene. The CDR3 runs to 19 residues. The CDR3: CARSRMGGTNTYSNQPQHF. DNA for the CDR3: TGTGCCAGAAGCCGGATGGGAGGAACCAATACCTATAGCAATCAGCCCCAGCATTTT.

This clone was seen a single time. The chain couples TRBV19 to TRBJ1-4; D is uncertain. The CDR3 is 12 amino acids. Germline V gene data show CDR1 as LNHDA and CDR2 as SQIVND (reference sequence). Between the trimmed V and J ends, which lost 5 bases and 7 bases, there was a span of 8 bases. The CDR3 loop is CASSAGSEKLFF. For the CDR3, the DNA is TGTGCCAGTAGTGCCGGGAGTGAAAAACTGTTTTTT.

This chain's CDR3 is CASSSAGLPVGYGYTF. The CDR3 nucleotides are TGTGCCAGCAGCTCGGCAGGACTCCCCGTGGGCTATGGCTACACCTTC. The rearrangement links TRBV11-2 to TRBJ1-2, with D hard to call. The CDR3 sequence is 16 residues long. Trimming cost V 4 bases and J 4 bases, with 19 bases left between them. Germline assignment: CDR1 SGHAT and CDR2 FQNNGV.

V gene TRBV7-3 combines with J gene TRBJ2-7; no clear D gene. V was cut by 1 base and J by 3 bases, with 13 bases left in between. The CDR3 has 15 amino acids. CDR1 and CDR2 from the germline V gene are SGHTA and FQGTGA. In DNA form, the CDR3 reads TGTGCCAGCAGCTTAATAGGGTTCCCTTTCTACGAGCAGTACTTC. Translated: CASSLIGFPFYEQYF.

This chain uses TRBV28 with TRBJ2-7, with D perhaps assigned TRBD1 or TRBD2 (6 bases each). From germline, CDR1 is MDHEN and CDR2 SYDVKM. The CDR3 covers 11 residues. V was trimmed by 7 bases and J by 9 bases, leaving 13 bases between them. CDR3 region: CASTSRGVQYF. In nucleotides, the CDR3 is TGTGCCAGCACCTCTAGGGGGGTGCAGTACTTC.

The chain employs TRBV7-8 and TRBJ2-2; 7 bases are shared with TRBD2. The length of the CDR3 is 16 residues. Germline-derived CDR1 and CDR2 are SGHVS and FQNEAQ. The V and J ends lost 4 bases and 4 bases, in that order; junction bases with no gene match: 9. The CDR3 DNA is TGTGCCAGCAGCTCGGGCGGGAGTCCTATCACCGGGGAGCTGTTTTTT. Its translation: CASSSGGSPITGELFF.

CDR3: CASSERPGGNSPLHF. The CDR3 DNA sequence: TGTGCCAGCAGTGAACGTCCAGGGGGAAATTCACCCCTCCACTTT. The V and J genes are TRBV6-1 and TRBJ1-6, with 7 nucleotides matching TRBD1. Per the germline V gene, CDR1 is MNHNS and CDR2 is SASEGT. V lost 2 bases to trimming and J lost 7 bases; unmatched junction nucleotides: 5. The CDR3 is 15 amino acids.

The chain carries TRBV5-1 and TRBJ2-5, with TRBD2 as a possible D gene (6 bases). The germline gives CDR1 SGHRS, CDR2 YFSETQ. Trimming left V 3 bases short and J 2 bases short, with 11 bases between. The CDR3 sequence is 14 residues long. CDR3 amino acids: CASSYGGVQETQYF. The CDR3 region has the DNA TGCGCCAGCAGCTATGGAGGGGTGCAAGAGACCCAGTACTTC. The variable domain in full, with the rest retrieved from reference TRBV5-1 and TRBJ2-5, is KAGVTQTPRYLIKTRGQQVTLSCSPISGHRSVSWYQQTPGQGLQFLFEYFSETQRNKGNFPGRFSGRQFSNSRSEMNVSTLELGDSALYLCASSYGGVQETQYFGPGTRLLVL.